Each of the 30 T cell receptor beta chains below was sequenced from the same sample in a study of long-term antiretroviral therapy in people with HIV. With survey level as its setting, the immunoSEQ assay was v3.0. Here immunoSEQ multiplex PCR was the method, and the copy in TCRdb shows in-frame clones only, minus some. Of roughly 34,000 clones in the sample, around 83% are singletons; the top ten hold about 4.8%. The sample was unsorted PBMCs, taken just over 2.7 years before starting antiretroviral therapy. Source of these receptors: a woman aged 25 to 39 with HIV.

The rearrangement joins TRBV5-1 to TRBJ1-1; D is ambiguous. Germline CDR1 is SGHRS and CDR2 is YFSETQ. This CDR3 is built from 16 residues. Trimming removed 0 bases from V and 0 bases from J, with 12 bases in between. The CDR3 sequence: CASSLAVYSMNTEAFF. The DNA for the CDR3 is TGCGCCAGCAGCTTGGCTGTTTACTCCATGAACACTGAAGCTTTCTTT. The full variable domain, its missing parts supplied by reference TRBV5-1 and TRBJ1-1, is KAGVTQTPRYLIKTRGQQVTLSCSPISGHRSVSWYQQTPGQGLQFLFEYFSETQRNKGNFPGRFSGRQFSNSRSEMNVSTLELGDSALYLCASSLAVYSMNTEAFFGQGTRLTVV.

Comments on this clone: The sample has other DNA sequences that encode this CDR3 too. This chain uses TRBV14 with TRBJ1-1; D gene ambiguous. CDR1 is SGHDN, CDR2 FVKESK, per germline. This CDR3 comprises 14 residues. The V end was cut by 1 base, the J end by 4 bases, with 10 bases between. CDR3 region: CASSQVGLGTEAFF. CDR3 in DNA: TGTGCCAGCAGCCAAGTCGGGTTGGGCACTGAAGCTTTCTTT. Full variable domain (rest looked up from reference TRBV14 and TRBJ1-1): EAGVTQFPSHSVIEKGQTVTLRCDPISGHDNLYWYRRVMGKEIKFLLHFVKESKQDESGMPNNRFLAERTGGTYSTLKVQPAELEDSGVYFCASSQVGLGTEAFFGQGTRLTVV.

The gene calls are TRBV11-3 and TRBJ2-2; perhaps TRBD2 as D (5 bases). Germline CDR1 and CDR2: SGHNT and YENEEA. Trimming took 2 bases from V and 4 from J, leaving 14 bases between them. The CDR3 totals 16 residues. CDR3 bases: TGTGCCAGCAGCTTAAGAGGGTATGAAAGCACCGGGGAGCTGTTTTTT. Residues: CASSLRGYESTGELFF.

J is TRBJ1-1 and V is TRBV19, with a weak D call TRBD1 (5 bases). Trimming took off 4 bases at V and 3 bases at J, with 12 bases between the two ends. This CDR3 contains 14 residues. Germline-derived CDR1 and CDR2 are LNHDA and SQIVND (reference sequence). The CDR3 sequence: CASSKAVGDTEAFF. CDR3 DNA sequence: TGTGCCAGTAGTAAGGCGGTGGGGGACACTGAAGCTTTCTTT.

CDR3 sequence (DNA): TGTGCCAGCAGCTTACGACTAGCCTGGCCCAAAAACATTCAGTACTTC. Translated, it gives CASSLRLAWPKNIQYF. V gene TRBV5-8 combines with J gene TRBJ2-4; 7 nucleotides align to TRBD2. V was pared by 2 bases and J by 2 bases, with 7 bases of the junction left unmatched. CDR1 is SGHTS, CDR2 YDEGEE, per germline. The length of the CDR3 is 16 residues. The variable domain in full, with the rest retrieved from reference TRBV5-8 and TRBJ2-4, is EAGVTQSPTHLIKTRGQQATLRCSPISGHTSVYWYQQALGLGLQFLLWYDEGEERNRGNFPPRFSGRQFPNYSSELNVNALELEDSALYLCASSLRLAWPKNIQYFGAGTRLSVL.

The CDR3 loop reads CASSVPFYGYTF. CDR3 DNA: TGTGCCAGCAGCGTCCCGTTCTATGGCTACACCTTC. The V gene is TRBV9, the J gene TRBJ1-2; no definite D call. V gave up 2 bases and J gave up 4 bases, with 6 bases separating them. This CDR3 comprises 12 residues. Germline assignment: CDR1 SGDLS and CDR2 YYNGEE. Using reference TRBV9 and TRBJ1-2 for the parts outside the CDR3, the full variable domain is DSGVTQTPKHLITATGQRVTLRCSPRSGDLSVYWYQQSLDQGLQFLIQYYNGEERAKGNILERFSAQQFPDLHSELNLSSLELGDSALYFCASSVPFYGYTFGSGTRLTVV.

This chain joins TRBV25-1 and TRBJ1-4; maybe TRBD1 (5 bases). The V and J ends lost 4 bases and 5 bases respectively, with 11 bases between them. The CDR3 extends over 14 amino acids. Germline CDR1 reads MGHDK; CDR2 reads SYGVNS. CDR3 nucleotide sequence: TGTGCCAGCAGTGTACAGGCGGGGAATGAAAAACTGTTTTTT. It is translated as CASSVQAGNEKLFF.

The V gene is TRBV6-5, the J gene TRBJ2-3, with D perhaps matching TRBD1 (6 bases). Germline CDR1 MNHEY, CDR2 SVGAGI. V was pared by 6 bases and J by 7 bases, with 14 bases between. CDR3 length equals 13 residues. Here the CDR3 reads CASSRDNRNTQYF. The CDR3 region has the DNA TGTGCCAGCAGCAGGGACAACCGAAATACGCAGTATTTT.

The V and J genes are TRBV29-1 and TRBJ1-1, with D possibly matching TRBD1 (5 bases). Germline-derived CDR1 and CDR2 are SQVTM and ANQGSEA. With 6 bases removed from V and 8 bases from J, the gap between germline ends came to 19 bases. This CDR3 has 13 amino acids. CDR3 region: CSVARVSRTEAFF. The CDR3 bases are TGCAGCGTCGCCCGGGTGAGTCGGACAGAAGCTTTCTTT.

This clone was counted a single time. This sequence joins TRBV5-8 and TRBJ1-2; no clear D gene. Germline CDR1 is SGHTS and CDR2 is YDEGEE. CDR3 size: 15 residues. V lost 4 bases to trimming and J lost 6 bases, with 19 bases between them. This chain's CDR3 is CASSLGANAIHGYTF. The CDR3, as DNA: TGTGCCAGCAGCCTGGGAGCAAACGCTATCCATGGCTACACCTTC.

The V call is TRBV25-1, the J call TRBJ2-7, with D maybe TRBD1 (5 bases). Trimming stripped 4 bases from V and 4 bases from J, with 5 bases between. Per the germline V gene, CDR1 is MGHDK and CDR2 is SYGVNS. The CDR3 is 11 residues long. The CDR3 reads CASSGQYEQYF. The CDR3 DNA reads TGTGCCAGCAGTGGACAGTACGAGCAGTACTTC.

The chain carries TRBV11-2 and TRBJ2-3; a weak D match, TRBD1 (5 bases). V lost 2 bases and J lost 4, with 16 bases in between. The CDR3 is 16 amino acids. Per germline, CDR1 SGHAT and CDR2 FQNNGV. This CDR3 is CASSLSRTRNADTQYF. The DNA of the CDR3 is TGTGCCAGCAGCTTATCTCGGACACGGAACGCAGATACGCAGTATTTT.

The gene calls are TRBV6-5 and TRBJ2-3, with 8 bases that match TRBD1. V gave up 4 bases and J gave up 1 base; unmatched junction bases: 7. Germline V gene sequence: CDR1 MNHEY, CDR2 SVGAGI. CDR3 length: 16 residues. The CDR3 bases are TGTGCCAGCAGTTCCAAGCAGGGGGCTGGCACAGATACGCAGTATTTT. This translates into CASSSKQGAGTDTQYF.

This chain joins TRBV10-3 and TRBJ1-1; TRBD1 matches 7 bases. Germline V gene sequence: CDR1 ENHRY, CDR2 SYGVKD. This CDR3 comprises 12 residues. Trimming took 10 bases from V and 4 from J; bases not matched to a gene: 6. The CDR3 region has the DNA TGTGCCACCTTACAGGGGAGCACTGAAGCTTTCTTT. It specifies CATLQGSTEAFF.

V and J are TRBV28 and TRBJ2-3; D possibly uses TRBD1 or TRBD2 (5 bases each). There are 15 residues in the CDR3. V lost 5 bases and J lost 2, with 14 bases in between. The V gene's germline CDR1 is MDHEN and CDR2 SYDVKM. As DNA, the CDR3 is TGTGCCAGCAGTGCGTCGGGACGGCACACAGATACGCAGTATTTT. Its translation: CASSASGRHTDTQYF. The full variable domain, rest sourced from reference TRBV28 and TRBJ2-3, is DVKVTQSSRYLVKRTGEKVFLECVQDMDHENMFWYRQDPGLGLRLIYFSYDVKMKEKGDIPEGYSVSREKKERFSLILESASTNQTSMYLCASSASGRHTDTQYFGPGTRLTVL.

The chain links TRBV7-9 to TRBJ2-1, with 7 bases fitting TRBD2. J gave up 8 bases and V 4 bases, and 8 bases lay outside the gene matches. Germline V gene data show CDR1 as SEHNR and CDR2 as FQNEAQ (reference sequence). The CDR3 has 14 amino acids. The CDR3 DNA reads TGTGCCAGCAGCTCAGGTTTTGGGGGGGATGAGCAGTTCTTC. Its protein product is CASSSGFGGDEQFF.

The genes are TRBV9 and TRBJ1-1; D may be TRBD1 (5 bases). The V end was cut by 0 bases, the J end by 0 bases, with 15 bases between. The CDR3 spans 17 residues. Germline values: CDR1 SGDLS, CDR2 YYNGEE. Written as DNA, the CDR3 is TGTGCCAGCAGCGTAGCTGGGGCAGGACCCTTGAACACTGAAGCTTTCTTT. Its protein product is CASSVAGAGPLNTEAFF.

This rearrangement joins TRBV23-1 to TRBJ2-3; possible D gene TRBD1, 5 bases. TRBV23-1 belongs to the ORF category, with a function that is uncertain. The germline V and J ends were trimmed by 10 bases and 0 bases, with 32 bases remaining between them. This CDR3 has 20 amino acids. CDR3 DNA sequence: TGCGCCAACCAGATGCGGACAACTCGAAGACAGTGGGCTAGCACAGATACGCAGTATTTT. Protein: CANQMRTTRRQWASTDTQYF.

This clone was counted only a few times. This chain joins TRBV19 and TRBJ2-5; D uncertain. The CDR3 covers 12 residues. The V end lost 5 bases, the J end lost 3 bases, and 7 bases lay between the germline ends. CDR1 and CDR2 from the germline V gene are LNHDA and SQIVND (reference sequence). The CDR3 sequence: CASSAREETQYF. The DNA for the CDR3 is TGTGCCAGTAGTGCAAGAGAAGAGACCCAGTACTTC.

This chain joins TRBV28 and TRBJ1-2; 7 bases line up with TRBD1. Trimming took 3 bases from V and 3 from J; bases not matched to a gene: 4. The CDR3 length is 14 residues. Germline values: CDR1 MDHEN, CDR2 SYDVKM. CDR3: CASSLTGMDYGYTF. In DNA, the CDR3 is TGTGCCAGCAGTTTGACAGGGATGGACTATGGCTACACCTTC.

The rearrangement joins TRBV27 to TRBJ1-5; 8 bases are shared with TRBD1. This CDR3 contains 14 residues. With 4 bases clipped from V and 7 bases from J, the junction kept 6 bases outside the gene matches. In germline, CDR1 is MNHEY, CDR2 SMNVEV (reference sequence). The CDR3 reads CASSSGTGVQPQHF. The CDR3 nucleotides are TGTGCCAGCAGTTCCGGGACAGGAGTGCAGCCCCAGCATTTT.

The chain links TRBV30 to TRBJ2-1; 8 bases map to TRBD2. The CDR3 is made up of 13 amino acids. Unmatched junction bases numbered 4, after V lost 0 bases and J lost 9 bases. Germline V gives CDR1 GTSNPN, CDR2 SVGIG (reference sequence). CDR3 DNA: TGTGCCTGGAGTGTCGACGGGGGGGGTGAGCAGTTCTTC. It yields the protein CAWSVDGGGEQFF.

This clone appeared a few times. The chain combines TRBV19 with TRBJ1-1, with D tentatively TRBD1 (5 bases). Per the germline V gene, CDR1 is LNHDA and CDR2 is SQIVND (reference sequence). V dropped 7 bases and J dropped 1 base, with 19 bases sitting between them. This CDR3 has 16 amino acids. The CDR3 DNA reads as TGTGCCAGTAAGCGACAGCACCTAACGTCGAACACTGAAGCTTTCTTT. Its translation is CASKRQHLTSNTEAFF.

This CDR3 reads CASSLSGDRGYTGELFF. The CDR3 DNA reads TGTGCCAGCAGCTTATCGGGGGACAGGGGGTACACCGGGGAGCTGTTTTTT. The chain combines TRBV11-2 with TRBJ2-2; 11 nucleotides align to TRBD1. From germline, CDR1 is SGHAT and CDR2 FQNNGV. This CDR3 spans 17 amino acids. Unmatched junction bases numbered 5, after V lost 2 bases and J lost 3 bases.

The chain is built from TRBV18 and TRBJ1-2; 7 nucleotides agree with TRBD1. The length of the CDR3 is 14 residues. The germline gives CDR1 KGHSH, CDR2 LQKENI. The ends lost 5 bases at V and 8 bases at J; junction bases unmatched: 11. CDR3 nucleotides: TGTGCCAGCTCATCCGAGGAGGGGGCGGAGGGCTACACCTTC. Translating it yields CASSSEEGAEGYTF.

The rearrangement joins TRBV6-1 to TRBJ2-1, with 9 bases identical to TRBD1. The length of the CDR3 is 15 residues. The V segment lost 1 base and the J segment 3 bases; nucleotides outside the gene matches: 1. The V gene's germline CDR1 is MNHNS and CDR2 SASEGT. This CDR3 reads CASSEETGGYNEQFF. As DNA, the CDR3 is TGTGCCAGCAGTGAAGAGACAGGGGGCTACAATGAGCAGTTCTTC.

This sequence joins TRBV5-6 and TRBJ2-5, with 9 bases identical to TRBD1. The CDR3 sequence is 16 residues long. J was trimmed by 1 base and V by 4 bases; bases with no gene match: 8. Germline-derived CDR1 and CDR2 are SGHDT and YYEEEE. The CDR3: CASSPTPTGGQETQYF. The CDR3 region has the DNA TGTGCCAGCAGCCCTACCCCGACAGGGGGCCAAGAGACCCAGTACTTC.

This clone has only one observation. The rearrangement uses TRBV18 and TRBJ1-2; tentatively, D is TRBD1 (5 bases). Trimming stripped 2 bases from V and 8 bases from J, with 15 bases between. Germline loops: CDR1 KGHSH, CDR2 LQKENI. This CDR3 comprises 14 residues. The CDR3 loop reads CASSPVARDGGYTF. CDR3 nucleotide sequence: TGTGCCAGCTCACCAGTCGCCAGGGATGGCGGCTACACCTTC.

This chain joins TRBV10-3 and TRBJ2-3; weak D call: TRBD1 (6 bases). This CDR3 has 14 amino acids. Deletions cut 4 bases from V and 2 bases from J, with 10 bases between. Germline CDR1 and CDR2: ENHRY and SYGVKD. CDR3 nucleotide sequence: TGTGCCATCAGTGCAGGGGAGAACACAGATACGCAGTATTTT. Translated: CAISAGENTDTQYF.

V usage is TRBV11-3 and J usage is TRBJ2-1; D unclear. V lost 2 bases to trimming and J lost 6 bases, with 8 bases between them. CDR1 and CDR2 (germline): SGHNT, YENEEA. CDR3 size: 13 residues. CDR3 in amino acids: CASSLSTTNEQFF. In DNA form, the CDR3 reads TGTGCCAGCAGCTTATCTACTACCAATGAGCAGTTCTTC. The full variable domain, its missing parts supplied by reference TRBV11-3 and TRBJ2-1, is EAGVVQSPRYKIIEKKQPVAFWCNPISGHNTLYWYLQNLGQGPELLIRYENEEAVDDSQLPKDRFSAERLKGVDSTLKIQPAELGDSAVYLCASSLSTTNEQFFGPGTRLTVL.